This T cell receptor beta chain was found in a study of blood T cell repertoires in COVID-19. Measured with immunoSEQ multiplex PCR; TCRdb has only the in-frame clones, and not every one. This sample has under 350,000 clones; 85% to 90% occur once, and the top ten carry about 4.6%. This CDR3 comprises 12 residues. Germline-derived CDR1 and CDR2 are MGHDK and SYGVNS. The V end was cut by 7 bases, the J end by 8 bases, with 12 bases between. Sequenced material: peripheral blood. The V gene is TRBV25-1, the J gene TRBJ2-1, with D possibly being TRBD1 (6 bases). This clonotype was sampled from a man aged 35 to 55 with acute or convalescent COVID-19. The CDR3: CASTTGLHEQFF. CDR3 nucleotide sequence: TGTGCCAGCACCACAGGGTTGCATGAGCAGTTCTTC.